The clone carrying this TCR beta chain was detected only once. Other DNA sequences from this sample encode an identical CDR3 as well. Repertoires were generated with immunoSEQ multiplex PCR, while TCRdb's copy carries only in-frame clones and drops some. The table has some 1.5 million clones, around 97% seen once. This sample stems from a study of shared clonotypes between healthy human individuals. Study-wide background: Each donor contributed plates that comprised three CD4 naive, three CD4 memory, two CD8 naive and one CD8 memory.

Trimming cost V 0 bases and J 2 bases, with 6 bases left between them. In germline, CDR1 is SGHRS, CDR2 YFSETQ. The CDR3 runs 13 residues. Free of recent acute infections or vaccinations, the donors were healthy HIV-negative adults. The specimen was naive CD4+ T cells sorted from blood. Subset: CD45RA+ positively selected. This receptor was taken from a man aged 30 to 45 in good health. The chain uses TRBV5-1 and TRBJ2-7, with D hard to call. The DNA of the CDR3 is TGCGCCAGCAGCTTGGAAAGTACCTACGAGCAGTACTTC. It is translated as CASSLESTYEQYF.